This T cell receptor (beta chain) was captured by sequencing in a study of human T cells and chemical hapten exposure. Time point reported: patch test 3, about 24 weeks after DPC sensitization. Treatment of the sample: therapeutic diphenylcyclopropenone sensitization with weekly scalp DPC. MiXCR, run by TCRdb on the RACE reads, gives a single entry per CDR3 protein. The top ten hold under 6% of the sample, which has 82,000 or so distinct CDR3 sequences, over 10% seen once. The germline CDR1 and CDR2 sequences are SGHRS and YFSETQ. The CDR3 length is 14 residues. The V end was cut by 0 bases, the J end by 1 base, with 7 bases between.

The rearrangement joins TRBV5-1 to TRBJ2-5, with D hard to call. Sequenced here: whole blood, sampled in connection with sensitization to the hapten diphenylcyclopropenone (DPC). The TCR comes from a woman in her forties or fifties with alopecia areata. Some clones in this sample may be carry-over from other donors' samples. CDR3 nucleotide sequence: TGCGCCAGCAGCTTGGTGAAAACCCAAGAGACCCAGTACTTC. Translation: CASSLVKTQETQYF.